Listed here is a single T cell receptor (beta chain). Germline CDR1 LGHNA, CDR2 YNFKEQ. Trimming stripped 2 bases from V and 2 bases from J, with 12 bases between. The CDR3 loop spans 16 amino acids. The data were obtained in a study of blood T cell repertoires in COVID-19. Study-wide context: Material from acute and convalescent COVID-19 was sourced from the United States, Italy and Spain.

Study processing details: Estimation of nucleated cell counts relied on the amplification of reference gene primers. TCRdb's table, derived via immunoSEQ multiplex PCR, lists solely in-frame clones and lacks some. V and J calls and clone size are those listed in that table; D and trimming were worked out from the DNA. This sample has 200,000 to 250,000 clones, with approximately 83% found just once. The rearrangement uses TRBV4-2 and TRBJ2-2; possible D gene TRBD2, 5 bases. Sequenced: peripheral blood. The clonotype was recovered from a woman aged 30 to 39 who had recovered from COVID-19. The CDR3 loop reads CASSQPTGTNTGELFF. The CDR3 region has the DNA TGTGCCAGCAGCCAACCCACGGGAACAAACACCGGGGAGCTGTTTTTT.